Listed below are T cell receptor beta chains from one sample, sequenced in a study of T cell repertoires in cytomegalovirus infection. These receptors have no identified antigens. TCRdb reprocessed the reads with MiXCR, giving one entry per CDR3 protein. The repertoire holds approximately 110,000 distinct CDR3 sequences, with 32% as singletons. This sample comprised CD8+ T cells from cultured PBMCs, obtained from culture after CMV antigen stimulation. Source of these receptors: a human donor in good health (CMV status not recorded). Some clones in this sample may be carry-over from other donors' samples. Both conserved end residues are part of each CDR3. A D gene is named only where the DNA matches it firmly. Size tells how often a clone was seen (once, few, many) or the class of an expanded clone, and some rows leave it out.

clone_size j_call d_call v_call cdr3_aa cdr3_nt
NA TRBJ2-3 TRBD1 TRBV11-3 CASKGQNTDTQYF TGTGCCAGCAAGGGACAGAACACAGATACGCAGTATTTT
few TRBJ2-7 NA TRBV4-2 CASSQSRDWGSYEQYF TGTGCCAGCAGCCAATCTCGAGACTGGGGCTCCTACGAGCAGTACTTC
few TRBJ2-3 NA TRBV6-1 CASSEPGLKFTDTQYF TGTGCCAGCAGTGAACCGGGACTGAAATTCACAGATACGCAGTATTTT
many TRBJ2-7 NA TRBV7-2 CASSLQTLQGEQYF TGTGCCAGCAGCCTACAGACCCTACAGGGCGAGCAGTACTTC
NA TRBJ1-1 NA TRBV12-5 CASGLVPSEENEAFF TGTGCTAGTGGTTTGGTACCGTCGGAAGAAAATGAAGCTTTCTTT
few TRBJ1-2 NA TRBV28 CASSFPSYRQAVNYGYTF TGTGCCAGCAGTTTTCCCTCATATAGACAGGCAGTGAACTATGGCTACACCTTC
few TRBJ2-7 TRBD2 TRBV20-1 CSAPASGGDNSYEQYF TGCAGTGCTCCAGCTAGCGGGGGGGATAATTCCTACGAGCAGTACTTC
few TRBJ1-5 NA TRBV12-3/TRBV12-4 CASSWGPDQPQHF TGTGCCAGCAGTTGGGGGCCCGATCAGCCCCAGCATTTT
few TRBJ2-3 NA TRBV5-4 CASAPIPAGQGGTDTQYF TGTGCCAGCGCTCCCATCCCCGCGGGTCAGGGGGGGACAGATACGCAGTATTTT
many TRBJ2-1 NA TRBV7-2 CASSFLSNEQFF TGTGCCAGCAGCTTTTTGTCCAATGAGCAGTTCTTC
few TRBJ2-1 NA TRBV5-4 CASSPGPGVPYNEQFF TGTGCCAGCAGCCCTGGACCAGGGGTCCCCTACAATGAGCAGTTCTTC
NA TRBJ2-3 NA TRBV7-6 CASSLVGVRTDTQYF TGTGCCAGCAGCTTAGTAGGGGTGCGCACAGATACGCAGTATTTT
few TRBJ2-3 NA TRBV27 CASSFGLSGTDTQYF TGTGCCAGCAGTTTTGGGTTAAGCGGGACAGATACGCAGTATTTT
few TRBJ1-1 NA TRBV6-4 CASSGPSRALNTEAFF TGTGCCAGCAGTGGCCCGTCCCGGGCCCTGAACACTGAAGCTTTCTTT
NA TRBJ1-4 NA TRBV14 CASSQLYSGNEKLFF TGTGCCAGCAGCCAATTGTACAGTGGTAATGAAAAACTGTTTTTT
many TRBJ1-1 NA TRBV2 CAPKGRVNTEAFF TGTGCCCCAAAAGGAAGGGTGAACACTGAAGCTTTCTTT
NA TRBJ1-3 NA TRBV6-6 CASSYSGGGSGNTIYF TGTGCCAGCAGTTACAGCGGCGGTGGCTCTGGAAACACCATATATTTT
few TRBJ2-7 NA TRBV7-2 CASSLGSDPIYEQYF TGTGCCAGCAGCTTAGGGTCGGATCCTATTTACGAGCAGTACTTC
NA TRBJ2-7 NA TRBV7-3 CASSFSPGAHEQYF TGTGCCAGCAGCTTCTCCCCAGGGGCTCACGAGCAGTACTTC
few TRBJ2-2 NA TRBV10-3 CAISESPGAYTGELFF TGTGCCATCAGTGAGTCCCCAGGGGCGTACACCGGGGAGCTGTTTTTT
few TRBJ1-1 NA TRBV6-2/TRBV6-3 CASSYSALNTEAFF TGTGCCAGCAGTTACTCAGCTCTGAACACTGAAGCTTTCTTT
many TRBJ2-7 NA TRBV20-1 CSASFLLGVYEQYF TGCAGTGCTAGTTTCCTGCTGGGGGTCTACGAGCAGTACTTC
NA TRBJ2-1 TRBD1 TRBV4-3 CASSQEGTGGNEQFF TGCGCCAGCAGCCAAGAGGGAACAGGGGGCAATGAGCAGTTCTTC
many TRBJ2-3 NA TRBV28 CASSSPTRLSTDTQYF TGTGCCAGCAGTTCCCCGACAAGACTAAGCACAGATACGCAGTATTTT
NA TRBJ2-3 TRBD1 TRBV4-1 CASSQEETGGSDTQYF TGCGCCAGCAGCCAAGAGGAGACAGGGGGATCAGATACGCAGTATTTT
few TRBJ2-1 NA TRBV6-1 CASSTGFAGELSYNEQFF TGTGCCAGCAGTACGGGTTTTGCAGGGGAACTATCCTACAATGAGCAGTTCTTC
few TRBJ2-3 TRBD2 TRBV15 CATSRASGGTDTQYF TGTGCCACCAGCAGAGCTAGCGGGGGCACAGATACGCAGTATTTT
many TRBJ1-3 NA TRBV7-2 CASSLVYAASSGNTIYF TGTGCCAGCAGCTTAGTATATGCCGCATCCTCTGGAAACACCATATATTTT
NA TRBJ2-7 NA TRBV7-2 CASSQGTPRDEQFF TGTGCCAGCAGCCAGGGGACGCCGAGGGACGAGCAGTTCTTT
few TRBJ1-5 NA TRBV4-1 CASSPRGGTGYSNQPQHF TGCGCCAGCAGCCCACGAGGGGGTACAGGGTATAGCAATCAGCCCCAGCATTTT
NA TRBJ2-2 NA TRBV9 CASSVDIPSELFF TGTGCCAGCAGCGTAGATATCCCCTCGGAGCTGTTTTTT
NA TRBJ2-2 NA TRBV28 CASSPLVILAGELFF TGTGCCAGCAGTCCTTTAGTGATTTTGGCCGGGGAGCTGTTTTTT
few TRBJ1-2 NA TRBV7-6 CASSLASNGYTF TGTGCCAGCAGCTTAGCATCGAATGGCTACACCTTC
NA TRBJ2-5 NA TRBV7-6 CASRNRLDKTQYF TGTGCCAGCAGAAATAGACTAGATAAGACCCAGTACTTC
NA TRBJ2-2 NA TRBV20-1 CSAREGTFPETGELFF TGCAGTGCTAGAGAGGGGACCTTCCCAGAAACCGGGGAGCTGTTTTTT
few TRBJ1-4 NA TRBV10-3 CAISEDRDAINEKLFF TGTGCCATCAGTGAGGACCGGGACGCAATCAATGAAAAACTGTTTTTT
few TRBJ2-3 TRBD1 TRBV19 CASSKWRQGGTDTQYF TGTGCCAGTAGTAAATGGAGACAGGGCGGGACAGATACGCAGTATTTT
NA TRBJ1-2 NA TRBV6-5 CASSYGSGLNYGYTF TGTGCCAGCAGTTACGGGTCGGGGCTAAACTATGGCTACACCTTC
many TRBJ1-4 NA TRBV7-8 CASSLTGPNEKLFF TGTGCCAGCAGCTTAACAGGGCCGAATGAAAAACTGTTTTTT
few TRBJ1-5 TRBD1 TRBV5-6 CASSRSDRVGNQPQHF TGTGCCAGCAGCCGCTCGGACAGGGTAGGCAATCAGCCCCAGCATTTT